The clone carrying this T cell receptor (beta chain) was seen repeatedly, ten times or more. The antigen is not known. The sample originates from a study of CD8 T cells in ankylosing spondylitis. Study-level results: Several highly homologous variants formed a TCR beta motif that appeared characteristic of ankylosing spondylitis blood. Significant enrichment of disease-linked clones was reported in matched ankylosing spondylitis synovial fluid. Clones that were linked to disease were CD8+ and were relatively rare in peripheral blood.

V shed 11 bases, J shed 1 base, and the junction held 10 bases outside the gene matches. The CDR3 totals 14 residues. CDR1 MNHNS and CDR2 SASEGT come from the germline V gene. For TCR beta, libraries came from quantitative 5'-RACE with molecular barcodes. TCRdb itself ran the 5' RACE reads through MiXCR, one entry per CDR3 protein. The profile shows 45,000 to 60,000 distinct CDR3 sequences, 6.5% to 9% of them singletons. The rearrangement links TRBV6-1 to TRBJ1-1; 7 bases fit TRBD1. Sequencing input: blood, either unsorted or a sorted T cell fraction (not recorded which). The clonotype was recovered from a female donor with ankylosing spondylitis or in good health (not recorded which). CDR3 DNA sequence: TGTGCCGGAACGAGGGGGCTTGAGAACACTGAAGCTTTCTTT. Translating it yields CAGTRGLENTEAFF.